This is a list of T cell receptor beta chains from one sample in a study of CD8 T cells in Susac syndrome. TCRdb used MiXCR to reprocess the immunoSEQ multiplex PCR reads, holding one entry per CDR3 protein. The profile shows 330,000 or so distinct CDR3 sequences, 85% of them singletons. The sample taken for sequencing was CD8+ T cells from PBMCs. The receptors come from a human donor with multiple sclerosis. Each CDR3 is given with its conserved first and last residue. Each record gives: clone size, J gene, V gene, D gene, CDR3 DNA, CDR3 protein. The D gene is left open where the match is weak. Clone size, where shown, is once, few, many, or a class for clones that have expanded.

size: NA
J: TRBJ1-5
V: TRBV28
D: TRBD1
DNA: TGTGCCAGCAGTTTGGTTTCAGGGGGCCATCAGCCCCAGCATTTT
CDR3: CASSLVSGGHQPQHF

size: NA
J: TRBJ2-2
V: TRBV28
D: NA
DNA: TGTGCCAGCAGTTTATCGGTCCTGATCACACGCCCTCCCGGGGAGCTGTTTTTT
CDR3: CASSLSVLITRPPGELFF

size: few
J: TRBJ2-3
V: TRBV27
D: NA
DNA: TGTGCCAGCAGCCCTGGACTAACAAGCACAGATACGCAGTATTTT
CDR3: CASSPGLTSTDTQYF

size: NA
J: TRBJ2-3
V: TRBV11-2
D: TRBD2
DNA: TGTGCCAGCAGCCTCCCTGGGAGCGGGAGGGGTAATACGCAGTATTTT
CDR3: CASSLPGSGRGNTQYF

size: NA
J: TRBJ2-1
V: TRBV6-2/TRBV6-3
D: NA
DNA: TGTGCCAGCAGTTACTCGGCAGGCTACAATGAGCAGTTCTTC
CDR3: CASSYSAGYNEQFF

size: NA
J: TRBJ2-7
V: TRBV27
D: TRBD2
DNA: TGTGCCAGCAGTGAGTTTGGGGGAGGGCCGGCCTACGAGCAGTACTTC
CDR3: CASSEFGGGPAYEQYF

size: NA
J: TRBJ2-3
V: TRBV27
D: NA
DNA: TGTGCCAGCAGTTTTCGGGGGAGAGGTGACACAGATACGCAGTATTTT
CDR3: CASSFRGRGDTDTQYF

size: once
J: TRBJ2-7
V: TRBV28
D: TRBD2
DNA: TGTGCCAGCAGTAACTCCGGGACTACACGGCAGTACTTC
CDR3: CASSNSGTTRQYF

size: NA
J: TRBJ2-3
V: TRBV6-5
D: NA
DNA: TGTGCCAGTCGATACCTAGGGGGACCCACAGATACGCAGTATTTT
CDR3: CASRYLGGPTDTQYF

size: NA
J: TRBJ2-1
V: TRBV19
D: TRBD2
DNA: TGTGCCAGTAGTTCCCTGGGTAATCGGGAGGGCCTGTACAATGAGCAGTTCTTC
CDR3: CASSSLGNREGLYNEQFF

size: NA
J: TRBJ2-7
V: TRBV4-1
D: NA
DNA: TGCGCCAGCAGCCAAGGGCGTTGGTCGGACGAGCAGTACTTC
CDR3: CASSQGRWSDEQYF

size: NA
J: TRBJ2-2
V: TRBV12-3/TRBV12-4
D: TRBD2
DNA: TGTGCCAGCACCCCCGGGACTAGCGGGAGAGGAAACACCGGGGAGCTGTTTTTT
CDR3: CASTPGTSGRGNTGELFF

size: once
J: TRBJ2-7
V: TRBV28
D: TRBD1
DNA: TGTGCCAGCAGCAAGGGACAGCCGATATCCTACGAGCAGTACTTC
CDR3: CASSKGQPISYEQYF

size: NA
J: TRBJ2-1
V: TRBV28
D: TRBD2
DNA: TGTGCCAGCAGTTTATTCGGACTAGCGGAGTACAATGAGCAGTTCTTC
CDR3: CASSLFGLAEYNEQFF

size: NA
J: TRBJ2-1
V: TRBV12-3/TRBV12-4
D: NA
DNA: TGTGCCAGCAGTTTAGGGGAGTACTACAATGAGCAGTTCTTC
CDR3: CASSLGEYYNEQFF

size: few
J: TRBJ2-7
V: TRBV2
D: TRBD2
DNA: TGTGCCAGCAGTGAAGCGCCCCCGGGGGGGATGATCTCCTACGAGCAGTACTTC
CDR3: CASSEAPPGGMISYEQYF

size: NA
J: TRBJ2-1
V: TRBV6-5
D: TRBD2
DNA: TGTGCCAGCAGTTACACCCCTCCATATTCTAGCGGGGGAGTTGGTGAGCAGTTCTTC
CDR3: CASSYTPPYSSGGVGEQFF

size: few
J: TRBJ2-7
V: TRBV20-1
D: NA
DNA: TGCAGTGCTAGATCCGCCGCAGAAAACTACGAGCAGTACTTC
CDR3: CSARSAAENYEQYF

size: once
J: TRBJ2-2
V: TRBV5-5
D: TRBD2
DNA: TGTGCCAGCAGCTTATTGGCTAGCGGGAGGAGTAACACCGGGGAGCTGTTTTTT
CDR3: CASSLLASGRSNTGELFF

size: few
J: TRBJ2-2
V: TRBV4-1
D: NA
DNA: TGCGCCAGCAGCCAAGATCCCCGTGGGGAGCTGTTTTTT
CDR3: CASSQDPRGELFF

size: NA
J: TRBJ1-2
V: TRBV27
D: NA
DNA: TGTGCCAGCAGTTTATCGTACGGGAGCTATGGCTACACCTTC
CDR3: CASSLSYGSYGYTF

size: NA
J: TRBJ1-1
V: TRBV6-6
D: NA
DNA: TGTGCCAGCAGTTACAAGGCCCGGGTAGGGACTGAAGCTTTCTTT
CDR3: CASSYKARVGTEAFF

size: NA
J: TRBJ2-7
V: TRBV25-1
D: TRBD1
DNA: TGTGCCAGCAGGGATCCGGGACAGGGAATCTACGAGCAGTACTTC
CDR3: CASRDPGQGIYEQYF

size: NA
J: TRBJ2-1
V: TRBV11-2
D: TRBD1
DNA: TGTGCCAGCAGCTTAGGACAGGGTGTCCATGAGCAGTTCTTC
CDR3: CASSLGQGVHEQFF

size: few
J: TRBJ2-7
V: TRBV5-1
D: TRBD1
DNA: TGCGCCAGCAGCGTCGACAGGGGGGAAGGTTACGAGCAGTACTTC
CDR3: CASSVDRGEGYEQYF

size: NA
J: TRBJ2-4
V: TRBV5-6
D: TRBD1
DNA: TGTGCCAGCAGACTGGGGACAGGGATCGCCAAAAACATTCAGTACTTC
CDR3: CASRLGTGIAKNIQYF

size: few
J: TRBJ1-5
V: TRBV7-2
D: TRBD1
DNA: TGTGCCAGCAGCTTAGACAGGGGAGGCGATCAGCCCCAGCATTTT
CDR3: CASSLDRGGDQPQHF

size: NA
J: TRBJ1-5
V: TRBV28
D: NA
DNA: TGTGCCAGCAGCCCGGGGGGCGTTCAGCCCCAGCATTTT
CDR3: CASSPGGVQPQHF

size: NA
J: TRBJ1-1
V: TRBV5-6
D: NA
DNA: TGTGCCAGCAGCTTGCGAGACTCTGAAGCTTTCTTT
CDR3: CASSLRDSEAFF

size: few
J: TRBJ1-2
V: TRBV4-1
D: NA
DNA: TGCGCCAGCAGCCATTTTTTGAAGGGAAACTATGGCTACACCTTC
CDR3: CASSHFLKGNYGYTF

size: NA
J: TRBJ2-2
V: TRBV7-2
D: NA
DNA: TGTGCCAGCAGCTTAGTTGTTATGGCGGAGGGGGAGCTGTTTTTT
CDR3: CASSLVVMAEGELFF

size: NA
J: TRBJ2-1
V: TRBV5-4
D: NA
DNA: TGTGCCAGCAATGGCCATTTCGGTTCCGGGGCCTACAATGAGCAGTTCTTC
CDR3: CASNGHFGSGAYNEQFF

size: NA
J: TRBJ1-1
V: TRBV16
D: NA
DNA: TGTGCCAGCAGCCAATTGGAGGGGACTGAAGCTTTCTTT
CDR3: CASSQLEGTEAFF

size: NA
J: TRBJ1-1
V: TRBV9
D: TRBD1
DNA: TGTGCCAGCAGCGTAGTGTCAAAGGACAGGTTAAGGACTGAAGCTTTCTTT
CDR3: CASSVVSKDRLRTEAFF

size: NA
J: TRBJ2-5
V: TRBV29-1
D: NA
DNA: TGCAGCGTAGATGGGGCCACAGGGTACCAAGAGACCCAGTACTTC
CDR3: CSVDGATGYQETQYF

size: NA
J: TRBJ1-1
V: TRBV5-6
D: NA
DNA: TGTGCCAGCAGCTTGGAAGGGGGGGCGCTGGCTGAAGCTTTCTTT
CDR3: CASSLEGGALAEAFF

size: NA
J: TRBJ1-2
V: TRBV4-3
D: NA
DNA: TGCGCCAGCAGCCAAGATCGGTCCATGAACTATGGCTACACCTTC
CDR3: CASSQDRSMNYGYTF

size: NA
J: TRBJ2-1
V: TRBV10-1
D: NA
DNA: TGCGCCAGCAGCCGGGACCCTTTAGGCAATGAGCAGTTCTTC
CDR3: CASSRDPLGNEQFF